This T cell receptor (beta chain) was obtained from a study of blood T cell repertoires in COVID-19. Study information: Sample material is recorded as cDNA or gDNA derived from T cells, B-cell-depleted T cells, or PBMCs.

In the original processing: Amplifying reference gene primers gave estimates of nucleated cell counts. Generated by immunoSEQ multiplex PCR, the TCRdb table keeps only in-frame clones and is missing some. V and J calls plus clone size are reproduced from that table; the DNA served to infer D and trimming. The data contain 3,000 to 4,500 clones, 76% of them seen just once; the ten biggest clones take up around 44%. This CDR3 spans 15 amino acids. From germline, CDR1 is SGHAT and CDR2 FQDESV (reference sequence). The V segment lost 5 bases and the J segment 4 bases; nucleotides outside the gene matches: 3.

What was sequenced was peripheral blood. This receptor was obtained from a human donor in a cohort sampled during active COVID-19. The chain has TRBV11-1 and TRBJ2-6, with 9 bases aligning to TRBD1. In DNA form, the CDR3 reads TGTGCCAGCAGCGCCGGGACAGGGGGGGCCAACGTCCTGACTTTC. This sequence encodes CASSAGTGGANVLTF.